This T cell receptor (beta chain) was sequenced for a study of cytomegalovirus exposure and HLA in healthy donors. Study information: One earlier analysis, a look at around 180 million T cells, found almost 120 million unique TCR beta sequences. The study's findings and limits: Sequencing depth roughly uniform across donors was assumed in presence/absence analyses. In a later analysis, parvovirus B19, influenza, CMV and Epstein-Barr virus appeared linked to several top co-occurrence clusters. Previously analyzed data showed that most TCR beta V segments were productive at a frequency of about 90% or about 30%.

This clone was seen just once. What it recognizes is unknown. PCR was performed using 60 Vbeta and 13 Jbeta primers. Here immunoSEQ multiplex PCR was the method, and the copy in TCRdb shows in-frame clones only, minus some. The repertoire holds some 120,000 clones, with about four fifths as singletons. The CDR3 totals 14 residues. J lost 7 bases, V lost 1 base, and 4 bases had no gene match. Germline CDR1 and CDR2: SGHTA and FQGNSA. The chain combines TRBV7-2 with TRBJ2-7; 10 bases map to TRBD2. This sequence originates from a woman in her thirties or forties in good health and CMV-seropositive. The sequenced material came from PBMCs. The CDR3 DNA is TGTGCCAGCAGCTTAGGATATAGCGGGGGGGAGCAGTACTTC. Encoded protein: CASSLGYSGGEQYF.